The rows below give T cell receptor beta chains drawn from one sample of a study of CD8+CD57+ T cells in acquired aplastic anemia. MiXCR was run by TCRdb on the reads, yielding one entry per CDR3 protein. The sample has 400,000 to 450,000 distinct CDR3 sequences, 65% to 75% seen once. Sequences were obtained from sorted CD4+, CD8+, or CD8+CD57+ T cells (not recorded which) from PBMCs. Receptors originate from a human donor in good health, serving as a control. The CDR3 runs from the conserved cysteine through the conserved F or W. A D gene is named only where the DNA matches it firmly. Rows give clone size only sometimes, using once, few, many, or a class for an expanded clone.

TRBV10-1,many,TRBJ2-3,-,TGCGCCAGCAGTGAATCACAAGGGGGTTCAGATACGCAGTATTTT,CASSESQGGSDTQYF
TRBV28,many,TRBJ1-1,TRBD1,TGTGCCAGCAGTTCTGACAGGGTACACACTGAAGCTTTCTTT,CASSSDRVHTEAFF
TRBV7-2,-,TRBJ2-5,TRBD2,TGTGCCAGCAGCTTTGAGCTAGCGGGGGCTCTTAGGGCCCAGTACTTC,CASSFELAGALRAQYF
TRBV7-2,-,TRBJ1-4,TRBD1,TGTGCCAGCAGCCAGGACAGGATGAATGAAAAACTGTTTTTT,CASSQDRMNEKLFF
TRBV11-1,-,TRBJ2-5,TRBD2,TGTGCCAGCAGCGCTAACCCCAGACTAGCGGGGGTAAGGGAGACCCAGTACTTC,CASSANPRLAGVRETQYF
TRBV6-1,many,TRBJ1-4,TRBD1,TGTGCCAGCAGCGCTGACAGGGGGCGTTTGTCTAATGAAAAACTGTTTTTT,CASSADRGRLSNEKLFF
TRBV7-2,-,TRBJ2-7,-,TGTGCCAGCAGCGTGTCCAGGGCCTCCTACGCCCAGCACTTC,CASSVSRASYAQHF
TRBV7-2,-,TRBJ1-5,-,TGTGCCAGCAGCTTAGTCTTCACTCAGCCCCAGCATTTT,CASSLVFTQPQHF
TRBV2,-,TRBJ1-2,TRBD1,TGTGCCAGCAGCTCTACCGGGACAGCGATTTCACGCCACCACTTT,CASSSTGTAISRHHF
TRBV7-3,-,TRBJ2-5,-,TGTGCCAGCAGCGAACGAGGAGGAGGATCGGAGACCCAGTACTTC,CASSERGGGSETQYF
TRBV30,-,TRBJ2-3,-,TGTGCCTGGAGTTGGGGGGCTAACACAGATACGCAGTATTTT,CAWSWGANTDTQYF
TRBV7-2,-,TRBJ1-6,-,TGTGCCAGCAGCCCTAGGGAGGCTACCTACGAGCAGTACTTT,CASSPREATYEQYF
TRBV4-2,-,TRBJ2-7,-,TGTGCCAGCAGCCAAGCCGTAGGTACCGGCTACGAGCAGTACTTC,CASSQAVGTGYEQYF
TRBV7-9,-,TRBJ2-5,-,TGTGCCAGCAGCTTAGACGGAAACTACTACTTC,CASSLDGNYYF
TRBV7-6,-,TRBJ2-6,-,TGTGCCAGCAGCTTAGAACACAGACAGAACACTGGGGCCAACGTCCTGACTTTC,CASSLEHRQNTGANVLTF
TRBV7-2,-,TRBJ2-1,TRBD2,TGTGCCAGCAGCTTAGCCTTCGGGGGGGCCAGTGGTGAGCAGTTCTTC,CASSLAFGGASGEQFF
TRBV25-1,-,TRBJ2-7,TRBD1,TGTGCCAGCAGAAGGGACAGGGACCACGAGCAGTACTTC,CASRRDRDHEQYF
TRBV6-5,many,TRBJ2-7,TRBD2,TGTGCCAGCAGTCGCGGGGGTAGCTCCTACGAGCAGTACTTC,CASSRGGSSYEQYF
TRBV29-1,-,TRBJ1-1,-,TGCAGCGTGGGTGTCGGCAGGAACAAGCACCATTTCTTT,CSVGVGRNKHHFF
TRBV12-3/TRBV12-4,many,TRBJ1-3,-,TGTGCCAGCAGCCAATTTCAAGGAAACACCATATATTTT,CASSQFQGNTIYF